The source of this T cell receptor (beta chain) is a study of blood T cell repertoires in COVID-19. About the study: PBMCs, B-cell-depleted T cells, or T cells were the source of the cDNA or gDNA that made up the material.

The method was immunoSEQ multiplex PCR; TCRdb's version includes in-frame clones alone and lacks a portion of them. The repertoire holds about 320,000 clones, with 85% to 95% as singletons. The CDR3 loop spans 13 amino acids. Germline CDR1 SGHRS, CDR2 YFSETQ. Trimming removed 4 bases at V and 6 bases at J, with 13 bases between. V usage is TRBV5-1 and J usage is TRBJ1-2, with TRBD1 as a possible D gene (6 bases). The sequence was obtained from a woman aged 25 to 39 who had been exposed to COVID-19. The sequencing sample was made of PBMCs or T cells enriched from blood (not recorded which). CDR3: CASSPRGGHGYTF. The CDR3 DNA follows: TGCGCCAGCAGCCCTAGAGGGGGACATGGCTACACCTTC.